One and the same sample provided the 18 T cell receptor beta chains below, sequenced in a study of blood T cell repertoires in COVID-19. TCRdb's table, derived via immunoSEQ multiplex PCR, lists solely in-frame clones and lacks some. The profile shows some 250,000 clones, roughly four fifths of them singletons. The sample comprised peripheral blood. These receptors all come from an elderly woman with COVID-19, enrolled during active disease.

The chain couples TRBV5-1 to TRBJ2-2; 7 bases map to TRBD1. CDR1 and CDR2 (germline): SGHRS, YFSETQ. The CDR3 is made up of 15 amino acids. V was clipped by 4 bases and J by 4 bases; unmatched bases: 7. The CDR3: CASSIDRVSTGELFF. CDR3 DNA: TGCGCCAGCAGCATTGACAGGGTTAGCACCGGGGAGCTGTTTTTT.

CDR3 sequence reads: CASSLQAKLFF. DNA for the CDR3: TGTGCCAGCAGCTTACAGGCAAAACTGTTTTTT. The rearrangement uses TRBV11-2 and TRBJ1-4; no firm D call. Germline V gene sequence: CDR1 SGHAT, CDR2 FQNNGV. With 2 bases removed from V and 10 bases from J, the gap between germline ends came to 5 bases. The CDR3 sequence is 11 residues long.

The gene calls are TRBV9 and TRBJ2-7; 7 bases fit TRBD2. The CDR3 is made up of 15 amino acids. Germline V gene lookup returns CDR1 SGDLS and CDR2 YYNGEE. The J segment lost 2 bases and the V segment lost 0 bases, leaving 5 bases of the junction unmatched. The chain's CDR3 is CASSVDGGRAYEQYF. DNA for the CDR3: TGTGCCAGCAGCGTAGATGGGGGGAGGGCCTACGAGCAGTACTTC.

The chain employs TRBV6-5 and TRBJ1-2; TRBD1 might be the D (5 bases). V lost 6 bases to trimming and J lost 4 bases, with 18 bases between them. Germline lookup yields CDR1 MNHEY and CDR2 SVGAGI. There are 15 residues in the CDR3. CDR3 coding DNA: TGTGCCAGCAGGGGCCCAGCCCTCCAGGGCTATGGCTACACCTTC. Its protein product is CASRGPALQGYGYTF.

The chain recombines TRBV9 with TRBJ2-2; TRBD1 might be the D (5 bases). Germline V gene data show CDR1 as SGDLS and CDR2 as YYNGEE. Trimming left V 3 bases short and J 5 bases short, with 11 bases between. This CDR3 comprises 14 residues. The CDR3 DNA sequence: TGTGCCAGCAGCGAGGCTAGGGGAACCGGGGAGCTGTTTTTT. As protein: CASSEARGTGELFF.

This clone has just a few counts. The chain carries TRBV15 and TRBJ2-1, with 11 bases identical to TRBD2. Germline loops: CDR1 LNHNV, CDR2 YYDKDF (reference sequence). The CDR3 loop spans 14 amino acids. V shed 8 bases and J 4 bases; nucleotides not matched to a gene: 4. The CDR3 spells CATGRLAGYNEQFF. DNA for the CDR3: TGTGCCACCGGAAGACTAGCGGGGTACAATGAGCAGTTCTTC.

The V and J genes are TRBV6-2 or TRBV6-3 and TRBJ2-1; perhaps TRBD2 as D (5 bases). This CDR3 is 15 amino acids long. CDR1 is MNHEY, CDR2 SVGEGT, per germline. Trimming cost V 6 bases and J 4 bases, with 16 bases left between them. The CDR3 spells CASSLQAAGYNEQFF. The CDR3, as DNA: TGTGCCAGCAGCCTTCAAGCGGCGGGTTACAATGAGCAGTTCTTC.

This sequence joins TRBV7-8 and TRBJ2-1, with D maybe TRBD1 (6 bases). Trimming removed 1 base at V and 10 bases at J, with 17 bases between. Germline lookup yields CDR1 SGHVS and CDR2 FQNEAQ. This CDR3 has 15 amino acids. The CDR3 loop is CASSLGQGNGDEQFF. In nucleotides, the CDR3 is TGTGCCAGCAGCTTAGGGCAGGGGAACGGGGACGAGCAGTTCTTC.

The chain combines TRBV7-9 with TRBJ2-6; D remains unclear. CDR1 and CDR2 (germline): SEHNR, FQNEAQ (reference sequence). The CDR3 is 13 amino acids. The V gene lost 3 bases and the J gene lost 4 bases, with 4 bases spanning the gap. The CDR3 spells CASSFGGANVLTF. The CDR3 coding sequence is TGTGCCAGCAGCTTTGGCGGGGCCAACGTCCTGACTTTC. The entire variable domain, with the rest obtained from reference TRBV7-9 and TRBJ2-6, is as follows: DTGVSQNPRHKITKRGQNVTFRCDPISEHNRLYWYRQTLGQGPEFLTYFQNEAQLEKSRLLSDRFSAERPKGSFSTLEIQRTEQGDSAMYLCASSFGGANVLTFGAGSRLTVL.

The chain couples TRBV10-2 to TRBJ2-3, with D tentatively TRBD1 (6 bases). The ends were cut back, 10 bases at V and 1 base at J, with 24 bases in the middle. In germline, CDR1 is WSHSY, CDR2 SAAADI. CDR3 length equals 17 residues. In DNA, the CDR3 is TGCGCCACCCAAACCGCAGGGGCTAGCCGACGCACAGATACGCAGTATTTT. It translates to CATQTAGASRRTDTQYF.

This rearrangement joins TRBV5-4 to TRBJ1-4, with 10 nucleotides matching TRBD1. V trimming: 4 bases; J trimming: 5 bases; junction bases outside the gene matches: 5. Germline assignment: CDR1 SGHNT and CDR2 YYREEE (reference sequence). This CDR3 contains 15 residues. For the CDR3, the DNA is TGTGCCAGCAGCCCGACAGGGGGCCTGAATGAAAAACTGTTTTTT. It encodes CASSPTGGLNEKLFF.

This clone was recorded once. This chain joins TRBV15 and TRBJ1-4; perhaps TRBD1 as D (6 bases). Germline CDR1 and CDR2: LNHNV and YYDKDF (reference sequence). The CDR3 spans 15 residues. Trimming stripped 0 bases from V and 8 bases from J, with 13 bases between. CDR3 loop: CATSRETGTAEKLFF. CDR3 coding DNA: TGTGCCACCAGCAGAGAGACAGGAACCGCGGAAAAACTGTTTTTT.

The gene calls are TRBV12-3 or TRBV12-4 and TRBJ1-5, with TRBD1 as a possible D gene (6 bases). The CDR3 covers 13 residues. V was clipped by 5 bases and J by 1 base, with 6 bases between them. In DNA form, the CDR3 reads TGTGCCAGCAGTCAGGGGAGCAATCAGCCCCAGCATTTT. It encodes CASSQGSNQPQHF.

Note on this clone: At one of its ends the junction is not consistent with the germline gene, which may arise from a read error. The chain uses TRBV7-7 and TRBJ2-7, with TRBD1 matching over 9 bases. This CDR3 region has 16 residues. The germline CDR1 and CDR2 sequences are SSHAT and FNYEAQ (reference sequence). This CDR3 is CASSSLTGGDLYEQYF. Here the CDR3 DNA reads TGTGCTAGCAGCTCCTTGACAGGGGGGGACTTATACGAGCAGTACTTC.

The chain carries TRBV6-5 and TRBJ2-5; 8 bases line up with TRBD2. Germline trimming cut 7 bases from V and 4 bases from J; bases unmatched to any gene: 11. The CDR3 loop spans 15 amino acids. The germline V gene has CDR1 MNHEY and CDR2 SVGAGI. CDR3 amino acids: CASNAFGAGVETQYF. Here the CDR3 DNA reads TGTGCCAGCAACGCATTCGGAGCGGGAGTAGAGACCCAGTACTTC.

The CDR3 bases are TGTGCCAGCAGCCTGGACCCACAGGGTGTTATTTTCTATGGCTACACCTTC. Translating it yields CASSLDPQGVIFYGYTF. V usage is TRBV11-2 and J usage is TRBJ1-2; a possible D gene is TRBD1 (6 bases). The length of the CDR3 is 17 residues. Germline V CDR1 and CDR2: SGHAT, FQNNGV. Trimming left V 5 bases short and J 4 bases short, with 23 bases between. Full variable domain (rest looked up from reference TRBV11-2 and TRBJ1-2): EAGVAQSPRYKIIEKRQSVAFWCNPISGHATLYWYQQILGQGPKLLIQFQNNGVVDDSQLPKDRFSAERLKGVDSTLKIQPAKLEDSAVYLCASSLDPQGVIFYGYTFGSGTRLTVV.

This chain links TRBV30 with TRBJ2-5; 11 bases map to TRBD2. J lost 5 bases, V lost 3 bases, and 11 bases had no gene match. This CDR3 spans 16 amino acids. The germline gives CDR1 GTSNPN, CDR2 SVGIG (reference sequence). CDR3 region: CAWRLAGAIARETQYF. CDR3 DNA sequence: TGTGCCTGGAGACTAGCGGGAGCAATTGCTCGGGAGACCCAGTACTTC. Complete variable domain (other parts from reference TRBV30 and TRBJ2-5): SQTIHQWPATLVQPVGSPLSLECTVEGTSNPNLYWYRQAAGRGLQLLFYSVGIGQISSEVPQNLSASRPQDRQFILSSKKLLLSDSGFYLCAWRLAGAIARETQYFGPGTRLLVL.

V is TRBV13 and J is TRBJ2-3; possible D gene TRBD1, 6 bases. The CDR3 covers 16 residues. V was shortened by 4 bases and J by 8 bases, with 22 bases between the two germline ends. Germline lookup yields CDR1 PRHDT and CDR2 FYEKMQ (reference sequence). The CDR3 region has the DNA TGTGCCAGCAGCTCCCCGGGACAAAAGGGATCCCGTACGCAGTATTTT. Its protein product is CASSSPGQKGSRTQYF.